What follows describes a single TCR beta chain. Its target is unknown. The template was RNA from unsorted bulk tissue. This specimen belongs to a study of tumor and adjacent non-tumor tissue in lung cancer. TCRbeta libraries were built with three rounds of nested PCR, modified from ARM-PCR. TCRdb reprocessed the multiplex PCR reads with MiXCR, giving one entry per CDR3 protein. Found here are 84,000 or so distinct CDR3 sequences, around two thirds of them singletons; the top ten hold about 16%. Study-wide results and limits: Normal lung showed higher cumulative top 100 clone frequency than tumor. Significantly higher TCR diversity was found in tumor than normal lung.

Germline CDR1 reads MNHEY; CDR2 reads SVGAGI. Trimming shortened V by 4 bases and J by 3 bases, and 17 bases separated the two germline ends. The CDR3 loop spans 16 amino acids. This receptor was identified in an older man with non-small cell lung cancer. The gene calls are TRBV6-5 and TRBJ2-3; no firm D call. Sequences were obtained from lung tumor tissue. CDR3 sequence reads: CASSSFRLVLTDTQYF. The CDR3 DNA follows: TGTGCCAGCAGTTCATTCAGATTGGTGTTGACAGATACGCAGTATTTT.